This T cell receptor (beta chain) was recovered during a study of metastatic and nonmetastatic thyroid tumors. Study overall: Repertoires of blood and of tissue (tumor or nodule) from malignant and benign thyroid patients were compared. Points from the study as a whole: Within blood and tumor, benign nodules reportedly had significantly lower TCR beta diversity than malignant thyroid tumors did.

This clone was observed a few times. The antigen is not known. All patients were treatment-naive before thyroid surgery. In the original processing: The study took CDR3 differences across clinicopathological groups and made a distant-metastasis classifier for papillary thyroid cancer from them. TCRdb re-analyzed the PCR reads through MiXCR. TCRdb's processing, not the authors' own work, is the source of the V and J calls. The table shows several thousand clones, with about a third occurring only once. This sequence originates from a female donor with papillary thyroid cancer or a benign thyroid nodule (not recorded which). Some clones in this sample may be carry-over from other donors' samples. The sample was adjacent normal tissue.

Here the CDR3 reads CASIQNPASGNTIYF. The CDR3 DNA is TGTGCCAGTATCCAGAACCCTGCCTCTGGAAACACCATATATTTT. The chain uses TRBV19 and TRBJ1-3; D remains ambiguous. Germline CDR1 is LNHDA and CDR2 is SQIVND (reference sequence). With 7 bases removed from V and 0 bases from J, the gap between germline ends came to 13 bases. There are 15 residues in the CDR3.